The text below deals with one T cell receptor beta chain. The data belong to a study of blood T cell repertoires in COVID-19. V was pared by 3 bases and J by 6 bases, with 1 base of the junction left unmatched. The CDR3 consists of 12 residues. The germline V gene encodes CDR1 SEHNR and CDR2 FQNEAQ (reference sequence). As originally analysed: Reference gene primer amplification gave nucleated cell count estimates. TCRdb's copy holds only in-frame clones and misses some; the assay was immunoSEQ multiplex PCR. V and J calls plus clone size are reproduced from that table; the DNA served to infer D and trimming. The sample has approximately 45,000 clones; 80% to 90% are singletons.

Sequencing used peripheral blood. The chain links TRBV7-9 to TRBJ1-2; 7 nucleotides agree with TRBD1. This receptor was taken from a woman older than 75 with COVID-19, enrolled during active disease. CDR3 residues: CASSFTGDGYTF. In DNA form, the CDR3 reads TGTGCCAGCAGCTTTACAGGGGATGGCTACACCTTC.